This is a list of T cell receptor beta chains from one sample in a study of shared clonotypes between healthy human individuals. The protocol was immunoSEQ multiplex PCR, while the TCRdb copy is restricted to in-frame clones and leaves out a portion. The sample contains a few million clones, more than 85% of which appear only once. The specimen was naive CD4+ T cells from PBMCs. The receptors originated from a man aged 18 to 30 in good health. Some clones in this sample may be carry-over from other donors' samples. Each CDR3 is given with its conserved first and last residue. Each record gives: J gene, V gene, CDR3 protein.

J gene: TRBJ2-7; V gene: TRBV7-9; CDR3 protein: CASSPPGQGKYNEQYF
J gene: TRBJ2-1; V gene: TRBV5-1; CDR3 protein: CASSFPRVPNEQFF
J gene: TRBJ2-3; V gene: TRBV5-1; CDR3 protein: CASSYSSSGATDTQYF
J gene: TRBJ2-7; V gene: TRBV7-2; CDR3 protein: CASSQLAGGYEQYF
J gene: TRBJ2-2; V gene: TRBV7-3; CDR3 protein: CASSPPTGELFF
J gene: TRBJ2-5; V gene: TRBV7-2; CDR3 protein: CASSIPIPTGGRETQYF
J gene: TRBJ2-3; V gene: TRBV15; CDR3 protein: CATSRGGYTDTQYF
J gene: NA; V gene: TRBV7-8; CDR3 protein: CASKEGRSVGQGAYEQYF
J gene: TRBJ1-4; V gene: TRBV5-1; CDR3 protein: CASRRAGPKNEKLFF
J gene: TRBJ2-7; V gene: TRBV28; CDR3 protein: CASSLSRGRAGWLEQYF
J gene: TRBJ1-6; V gene: TRBV6-5; CDR3 protein: CASSYRDSPNSPLHF
J gene: TRBJ2-1; V gene: TRBV5-6; CDR3 protein: CASSAPGLATREQFF
J gene: TRBJ1-2; V gene: TRBV28; CDR3 protein: CASSPEATGYTF
J gene: TRBJ2-1; V gene: TRBV28; CDR3 protein: CATDLGRLNEQFF
J gene: TRBJ1-6; V gene: TRBV30; CDR3 protein: CAAHRKVRSPLHF
J gene: TRBJ2-3; V gene: TRBV5-4; CDR3 protein: CASSRTSGDTDTQYF
J gene: TRBJ2-1; V gene: TRBV5-4; CDR3 protein: CASSRLAGGSDEQFF
J gene: TRBJ2-3; V gene: TRBV5-6; CDR3 protein: CASSRGTVGGNF
J gene: TRBJ2-1; V gene: TRBV4-3; CDR3 protein: CASGYSTSGTNEQFF
J gene: TRBJ2-1; V gene: TRBV5-6; CDR3 protein: CASSSPTWNYNEQFF
J gene: TRBJ2-7; V gene: TRBV5-6; CDR3 protein: CASSFPLGNEQYF
J gene: TRBJ1-1; V gene: TRBV28; CDR3 protein: CASSPPGTQNTEAFF
J gene: TRBJ2-2; V gene: TRBV4-3; CDR3 protein: CASSQDPTGVGGELFF
J gene: TRBJ2-4; V gene: TRBV2; CDR3 protein: CASDKMGGRAKNIQYF
J gene: TRBJ1-5; V gene: TRBV10-2; CDR3 protein: CASSEQGTGNQPQHF
J gene: TRBJ1-4; V gene: TRBV15; CDR3 protein: CATSRTLPPSGGGNEKLFF
J gene: TRBJ1-1; V gene: TRBV5-1; CDR3 protein: CASSAFGGTNEAFF
J gene: TRBJ2-3; V gene: TRBV5-1; CDR3 protein: CASSPLAGLAGGDTQYF
J gene: TRBJ2-7; V gene: TRBV28; CDR3 protein: CASSPLGAGGPHEQYF
J gene: TRBJ2-7; V gene: TRBV9; CDR3 protein: CASSVDGRTYEQYF
J gene: TRBJ2-1; V gene: TRBV4-1; CDR3 protein: CASSQDRWTSGRSEQFF
J gene: TRBJ1-2; V gene: TRBV5-4; CDR3 protein: CASSPQGGQAYGYTF
J gene: TRBJ1-3; V gene: TRBV18; CDR3 protein: CASSPGQANFGNTIYF
J gene: TRBJ2-4; V gene: TRBV7-2; CDR3 protein: CASSFDRGVDIQYF
J gene: TRBJ2-1; V gene: TRBV4-2; CDR3 protein: CASSQVTLAGPNEQFF
J gene: TRBJ2-2; V gene: TRBV2; CDR3 protein: CASSAAYITGELFF
J gene: TRBJ2-3; V gene: TRBV5-1; CDR3 protein: CASSLDRGTDTQYF
J gene: TRBJ1-2; V gene: TRBV7-6; CDR3 protein: CASSARNYGYTF
J gene: TRBJ2-7; V gene: TRBV19; CDR3 protein: CASSISLAVDEQYF
J gene: TRBJ2-7; V gene: TRBV6-6; CDR3 protein: CASRQGAGNEQYF
J gene: TRBJ2-1; V gene: TRBV9; CDR3 protein: CASSVRANEQFF
J gene: TRBJ1-1; V gene: TRBV28; CDR3 protein: CASSSTGRSTEAFF
J gene: TRBJ1-1; V gene: TRBV18; CDR3 protein: CASSPTGQGGGNTEAFF
J gene: TRBJ2-1; V gene: TRBV18; CDR3 protein: CASSALGSTSYNEQFF
J gene: TRBJ1-2; V gene: TRBV19; CDR3 protein: CASSPGGLYGYTF
J gene: TRBJ2-7; V gene: TRBV19; CDR3 protein: CASSIGQGAYEQYF
J gene: TRBJ1-2; V gene: TRBV5-6; CDR3 protein: CASSSFVGGTLEGYGYTF
J gene: TRBJ2-1; V gene: TRBV7-3; CDR3 protein: CASSLNSVRHGEQFF
J gene: TRBJ1-2; V gene: TRBV9; CDR3 protein: CASTELRGNYGYTF